This is a list of T cell receptor beta chains from one sample in a study of PD-L1 blockade in urothelial cancer. TCRdb's table, derived via immunoSEQ multiplex PCR, lists solely in-frame clones and lacks some. This sample carries some 30,000 clones, more than 75% of them seen once, and the ten largest clones take less than 2%. Sequencing was performed on PBMCs, taken around atezolizumab (anti-PD-L1) treatment. The receptors were sampled from a man aged 45-65 years with urothelial cancer. Both conserved end residues are part of each CDR3. The D gene is left open where the match is weak. Size tells how often a clone was seen (once, few, many) or the class of an expanded clone, and some rows leave it out.

clone_size	cdr3_length	v_call	j_call	d_call	cdr3_aa	cdr3_nt
-	16	TRBV7-9	TRBJ2-1	TRBD1	CASSRTTGEKYNEQFF	TGTGCCAGCAGCCGGACCACAGGGGAGAAGTACAATGAGCAGTTCTTC
-	14	TRBV10-2	TRBJ2-7	TRBD1	CASSSTGQGAQQYF	TGCGCCAGCAGCAGTACGGGACAGGGGGCCCAGCAGTACTTC
once	15	TRBV5-5	TRBJ2-7	TRBD1	CASSLAGTAMYEQYF	TGTGCCAGCAGCTTAGCCGGGACAGCTATGTACGAGCAGTACTTC
-	17	TRBV23-1	TRBJ1-3	-	CASSPPTHPETGNTIYF	TGCGCCAGCAGTCCCCCGACCCATCCGGAGACTGGAAACACCATATATTTT
-	15	TRBV6-4	TRBJ2-1	TRBD2	CASSDAAGGYNEQFF	TGTGCCAGCAGTGACGCGGCGGGGGGATACAATGAGCAGTTCTTC
-	16	TRBV6-5	TRBJ1-1	-	CASSYARQSLNTEAFF	TGTGCCAGCAGTTACGCTCGACAGAGCCTGAACACTGAAGCTTTCTTT
-	13	TRBV4-3	TRBJ2-1	-	CASSHTSSREQFF	TGCGCCAGCAGCCATACTAGTTCTAGGGAGCAGTTCTTC
-	10	TRBV20-1	TRBJ2-3	-	CSAREDTQYF	TGCAGTGCTAGGGAGGATACGCAGTATTTT
few	11	TRBV28	TRBJ2-7	TRBD2	CGTSGTYEQYF	TGCGGGACTAGCGGTACCTACGAGCAGTACTTC
-	18	TRBV14	TRBJ1-1	TRBD1	CASSQDRAGGIENTEAFF	TGTGCCAGCAGCCAAGATAGGGCAGGGGGCATAGAGAACACTGAAGCTTTCTTT
-	16	TRBV5-1	TRBJ2-3	TRBD2	CASSLAALAGTDTQYF	TGCGCCAGCAGCTTGGCCGCCCTAGCGGGCACAGATACGCAGTATTTT
-	15	TRBV15	TRBJ2-5	-	CATNTVGADQETQYF	TGTGCCACCAACACCGTGGGAGCCGACCAAGAGACCCAGTACTTC
-	16	TRBV4-1	TRBJ2-7	TRBD1	CASSQGRTGGAYEQYF	TGCGCCAGCAGCCAAGGAAGGACAGGGGGCGCGTACGAGCAGTACTTC
-	16	TRBV11-2	TRBJ2-7	TRBD2	CASSLGRGGVAYEQYF	TGTGCCAGCAGCTTAGGGCGGGGGGGCGTGGCCTACGAGCAGTACTTC